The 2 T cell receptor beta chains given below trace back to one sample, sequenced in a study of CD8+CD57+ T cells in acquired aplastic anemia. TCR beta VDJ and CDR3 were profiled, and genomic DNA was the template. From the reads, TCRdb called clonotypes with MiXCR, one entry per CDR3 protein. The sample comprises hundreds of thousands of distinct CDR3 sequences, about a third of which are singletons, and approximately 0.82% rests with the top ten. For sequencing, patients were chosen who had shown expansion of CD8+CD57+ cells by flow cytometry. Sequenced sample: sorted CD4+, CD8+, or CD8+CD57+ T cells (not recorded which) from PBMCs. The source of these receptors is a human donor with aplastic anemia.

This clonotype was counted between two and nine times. The CDR3 reads CASRRQLPYEQYF. The CDR3 DNA is TGTGCCAGCAGGAGACAGTTACCCTACGAGCAGTACTTC. The V gene is TRBV7-9, the J gene TRBJ2-7, with a tentative D call TRBD1 (5 bases). The V and J ends lost 6 bases and 2 bases respectively, with 11 bases between them. The germline gives CDR1 SEHNR, CDR2 FQNEAQ (reference sequence). This CDR3 has 13 amino acids.

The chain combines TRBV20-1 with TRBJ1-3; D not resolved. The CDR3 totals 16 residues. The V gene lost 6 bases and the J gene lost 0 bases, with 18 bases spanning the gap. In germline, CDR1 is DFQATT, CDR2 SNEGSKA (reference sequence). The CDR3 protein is CSARAPGPISGNTIYF. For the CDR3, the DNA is TGCAGTGCGCGGGCCCCAGGACCGATCTCTGGAAACACCATATATTTT.